This TCR beta chain was documented in a study of Tregs in tolerant kidney transplant recipients. V gave up 4 bases and J gave up 4 bases, with 15 bases separating them. The germline V gene encodes CDR1 SGHRS and CDR2 YFSETQ. This CDR3 has 14 amino acids. TCRdb's table, derived via immunoSEQ multiplex PCR, lists solely in-frame clones and lacks some. The table has some 240,000 clones, 65% to 85% seen once. This chain connects TRBV5-1 to TRBJ2-7, with D perhaps given as TRBD1 or TRBD2 (5 bases each). The clonotype originates from a human donor in good health. The specimen was CD4+ T cells from blood. The CDR3 is CASSPYGTGYEQYF. The CDR3 DNA reads TGCGCCAGCAGCCCCTATGGGACGGGATACGAGCAGTACTTC.